Described below is a single TCR beta chain sequence and its context. J gave up 0 bases and V 3 bases, and 5 bases lay outside the gene matches. Germline CDR1 LNHDA, CDR2 SQIVND (reference sequence). The CDR3 runs to 17 residues. These data belong to a study of blood T cell repertoires in COVID-19. Study-wide background: COVID-19 samples from acute and convalescent phases originated in the United States, Italy and Spain. T cells, B-cell-depleted T cells, or PBMCs provided the cDNA or gDNA that served as material.

Original data processing: How many nucleated cells were present was estimated from reference gene primer amplification. The table came from immunoSEQ multiplex PCR; TCRdb's copy has only in-frame clones and leaves some out. V, J and clone size are taken as reported in that table, and D and trimming were inferred from the DNA itself. Among 200,000 to 300,000 clones, around 86% were seen once, and the ten largest hold 2.5% to 3.5%. Sequenced material: peripheral blood. This clonotype was sampled from a woman in her twenties or thirties who had recovered from COVID-19. This chain links TRBV19 with TRBJ2-6, with 7 bases matching TRBD1. CDR3 region: CASSITGDLSGANVLTF. The DNA for the CDR3 is TGTGCCAGTAGTATCACAGGGGACCTCTCTGGGGCCAACGTCCTGACTTTC.